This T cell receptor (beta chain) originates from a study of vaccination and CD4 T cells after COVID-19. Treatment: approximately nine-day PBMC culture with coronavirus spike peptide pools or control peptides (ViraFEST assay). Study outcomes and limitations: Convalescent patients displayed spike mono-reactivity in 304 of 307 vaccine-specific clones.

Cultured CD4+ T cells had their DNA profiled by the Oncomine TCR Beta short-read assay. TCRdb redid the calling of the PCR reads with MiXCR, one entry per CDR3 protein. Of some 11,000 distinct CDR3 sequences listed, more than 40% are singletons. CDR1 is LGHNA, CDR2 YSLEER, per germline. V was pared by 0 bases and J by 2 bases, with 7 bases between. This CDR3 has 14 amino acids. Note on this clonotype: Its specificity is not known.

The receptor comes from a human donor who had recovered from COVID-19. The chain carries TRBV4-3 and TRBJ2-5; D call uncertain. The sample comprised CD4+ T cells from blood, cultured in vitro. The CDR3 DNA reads TGCGCCAGCAGCCAAGACCCGGAGCAAGAGACCCAGTACTTC. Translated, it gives CASSQDPEQETQYF.